The sequence of this T cell receptor beta chain was determined in a study of beta chain features in type 1 diabetes. The CDR3 has 14 amino acids. Germline V gene sequence: CDR1 LGHNA, CDR2 YNFKEQ. V was pared by 0 bases and J by 9 bases, with 12 bases between. General study results and limits: Researchers report that Type 1 diabetes patients had moderately but significantly shorter TCRB CDR3s across all four CD4+ subsets.

This clone was seen more than once but under ten times. The antigen is not known. Since all of the isolated RNA was reverse transcribed, expressed TCRB transcripts were what got sequenced. Profiled with immunoSEQ multiplex PCR; TCRdb holds only in-frame clones, not every one. Of about 470,000 clones detected, about 32% appear once; the ten largest clones hold roughly 0.066%. The rearrangement joins TRBV4-2 to TRBJ2-4; D remains ambiguous. The TCR originated in a man younger than 35 in good health. Sequencing input: naive CD4+ T cells from blood. The CDR3 sequence: CASSQEGYSGIQYF. In DNA form, the CDR3 reads TGTGCCAGCAGCCAAGAAGGGTATTCGGGCATTCAGTACTTC.